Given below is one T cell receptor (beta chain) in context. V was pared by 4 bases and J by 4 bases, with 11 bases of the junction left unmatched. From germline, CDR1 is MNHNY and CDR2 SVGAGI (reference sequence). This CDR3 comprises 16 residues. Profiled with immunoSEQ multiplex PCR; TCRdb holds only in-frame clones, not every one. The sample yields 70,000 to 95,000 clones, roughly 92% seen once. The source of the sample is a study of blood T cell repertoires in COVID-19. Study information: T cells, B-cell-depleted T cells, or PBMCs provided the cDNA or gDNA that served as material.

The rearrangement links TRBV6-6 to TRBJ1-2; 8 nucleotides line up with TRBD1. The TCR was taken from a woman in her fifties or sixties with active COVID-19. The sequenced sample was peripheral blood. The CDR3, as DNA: TGTGCCAGCAGTTTGGACAGGGCCCGAAGCTTCTATGGCTACACCTTC. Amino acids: CASSLDRARSFYGYTF.